What follows is one T cell receptor beta chain and its context. Its matching antigen is unknown. The entry originates in a study of cytomegalovirus exposure and HLA in healthy donors. The junction had 16 bases not matched to a gene; V was cut back by 5 bases and J by 4 bases. Germline loops: CDR1 SGHTA, CDR2 FQGNSA. The CDR3 consists of 18 residues. Overall study results and limits: Several top significant clusters appeared, in a later analysis, to be linked to common viral pathogens.

This PCR relied on a set of 60 Vbeta primers and 13 Jbeta primers. Using immunoSEQ multiplex PCR, the repertoire was profiled, and TCRdb retains in-frame clones only, with some absent. Its table records 100,000 to 150,000 clones. Sequenced material: PBMCs. The TCR was taken from a man in his forties in good health and CMV-seronegative. The rearrangement links TRBV7-2 to TRBJ2-5, with TRBD2 matching 10 bases. CDR3 DNA: TGTGCCAGCAGCACGACCGGGACTAGCGTGACTCGATCAGAGACCCAGTACTTC. The encoded protein is CASSTTGTSVTRSETQYF.